Following are 2 T cell receptor beta chains from one sample sequenced in a study of blood T cell repertoires in COVID-19 (dated by TCRdb to 2020 to 2022). Libraries were built with the immunoSEQ multiplex PCR assay. This immuneACCESS table, as held by TCRdb, lists in-frame sequences with V and J called but not all clones. Of the missing ones, under half trace to an unresolved V gene in checked studies; the others have no known cause. The sample has almost 300,000 clones on record, roughly 86% of them singletons. Over 1% of the sample lies in the top ten. The source material was peripheral blood. All receptors come from a man aged 65-85 years with acute or convalescent COVID-19.

V usage is TRBV5-1 and J usage is TRBJ2-5, with a weak D call TRBD1 (5 bases). Trimming shortened V by 4 bases and J by 5 bases, and 15 bases separated the two germline ends. The length of the CDR3 is 14 residues. The germline CDR1 and CDR2 sequences are SGHRS and YFSETQ. The CDR3 sequence: CASSLSGMQETQYF. The DNA of the CDR3 is TGCGCCAGCAGCCTGTCAGGGATGCAGGAGACCCAGTACTTC.

This rearrangement joins TRBV5-1 to TRBJ2-1, with 7 nucleotides matching TRBD1. V lost 0 bases and J lost 7; bases outside the gene matches: 16. Germline values: CDR1 SGHRS, CDR2 YFSETQ. The CDR3 contains 18 residues. The CDR3 protein is CASSLGLLGTAGTNEQFF. CDR3 coding DNA: TGCGCCAGCAGCTTGGGTCTGCTTGGGACAGCAGGGACGAATGAGCAGTTCTTC. Full variable domain (outside the CDR3, taken from reference TRBV5-1 and TRBJ2-1): KAGVTQTPRYLIKTRGQQVTLSCSPISGHRSVSWYQQTPGQGLQFLFEYFSETQRNKGNFPGRFSGRQFSNSRSEMNVSTLELGDSALYLCASSLGLLGTAGTNEQFFGPGTRLTVL.